The 19 T cell receptor beta chains below come from one sample, sequenced in a study of glioma-infiltrating T cells. The iRepertoire nested amplicon-rescue multiplex PCR amplified TCR alpha and beta CDR3s from RNA. TCRdb analysed the multiplex PCR reads with MiXCR anew, one entry per CDR3 protein. The repertoire holds about 89,000 distinct CDR3 sequences, about 23% seen once, with more than 6.5% in the top ten. The sample consisted of glioma tissue, nonneoplastic brain tissue, or PBMCs (not recorded which). These receptors all stem from a human donor with low-grade glioma or glioblastoma, undergoing nonglioma brain surgery, or in good health (not recorded which).

This clonotype has at least ten counts. The chain couples TRBV6-1 to TRBJ1-6, with 7 bases that match TRBD1. CDR3 length equals 15 residues. Germline trimming cut 6 bases from V and 3 bases from J; bases unmatched to any gene: 5. Germline CDR1 is MNHNS and CDR2 is SASEGT. CDR3 protein: CASSPGQRYNSPLHF. The CDR3 nucleotides are TGTGCCAGCAGCCCGGGACAGCGCTATAATTCACCCCTCCACTTT.

This chain connects TRBV20-1 to TRBJ2-2, with D perhaps TRBD1 (6 bases). V was pared by 3 bases and J by 2 bases, with 13 bases between. This CDR3 region has 15 residues. The germline V gene encodes CDR1 DFQATT and CDR2 SNEGSKA (reference sequence). CDR3 nucleotide sequence: TGCAGTGCTAGTAGGACAGCTGATAACACCGGGGAGCTGTTTTTT. Protein product: CSASRTADNTGELFF.

Concerning this clonotype itself: The CDR3 ends on some other residue instead of the conserved phenylalanine or tryptophan, so this is likely a read error. The limits of the CDR3 on the DNA are not certain, so only TCRdb's listed CDR3 is given. This chain joins TRBV6-2 or TRBV6-3 and TRBJ2-2; no check of the table's D call, TRBD1, against the DNA was made. The germline gives CDR1 MNHEY, CDR2 SVGEGT. Ends included, the CDR3 has 15 residues. The CDR3 sequence: CASSTGQANTGEVFL.

Written as DNA, the CDR3 is TGCAGTGCCGGGACTAGCGGCTACGAGCAGTACTTC. Residues: CSAGTSGYEQYF. The rearrangement links TRBV29-1 to TRBJ2-7; TRBD2 aligns across 11 bases. Looked up from germline, CDR1 is SQVTM and CDR2 is ANQGSEA. CDR3 length: 12 residues.

In its sample, this clonotype was seen many times. The CDR3 bases are TGCAGCGTTGGGGACAGGGTGATCTATTTT. Translated: CSVGDRVIYF. The rearrangement uses TRBV29-1 and TRBJ2-3; TRBD1 matches 9 bases. Germline loops: CDR1 SQVTM, CDR2 ANQGSEA. The length of the CDR3 is 10 residues. The junction had 5 bases not matched to a gene; V was cut back by 4 bases and J by 15 bases.

A note on this clonotype: A read error is possible here, since a much larger clone lies one base away. This rearrangement joins TRBV19 to TRBJ1-2; 7 bases map to TRBD1. The V segment lost 8 bases and the J segment 1 base; nucleotides outside the gene matches: 7. Per germline, CDR1 LNHDA and CDR2 SQIVND (reference sequence). The CDR3 extends over 14 amino acids. CDR3 nucleotides: TGTGCCAGTCAGGATCAGGGGGTTAACTATGGCTACACCTTC. This sequence encodes CASQDQGVNYGYTF.

With regard to this clonotype: A much larger clonotype is one base distant, so this may be a read error. This chain connects TRBV15 to TRBJ2-5; maybe TRBD1 (5 bases). Germline-derived CDR1 and CDR2 are LNHNV and YYDKDF (reference sequence). The CDR3 extends over 13 amino acids. Trimming cost V 7 bases and J 2 bases, with 11 bases left between them. Written as DNA, the CDR3 is TGTGCCACCAACAGGAGCTTTCAAGAGACCCAGTACTTC. Encoded protein: CATNRSFQETQYF.

As concerns this clonotype: A much larger clone lies one base from this, so it may be a read error. The chain joins TRBV3-1 to TRBJ1-3; tentatively, D is TRBD1 (5 bases). Per germline, CDR1 LGHDT and CDR2 YNNKEL (reference sequence). This CDR3 has 15 residues. V shed 6 bases and J shed 1 base, with 13 bases lying between them. The CDR3 loop is CASRRPGASGNTIYF. The CDR3 nucleotides read TGTGCCAGCAGACGCCCCGGGGCTTCTGGAAACACCATATATTTT.

About this clonotype itself: A clone one base away is much larger, so this may be a read error. The J gene is TRBJ2-7, the V gene TRBV2, with a weak D call TRBD2 (6 bases). Trimming took off 7 bases at V and 3 bases at J, with 13 bases between the two ends. CDR1 is SNHLY and CDR2 is FYNNEI in the germline V gene. The CDR3 is 13 residues long. The CDR3, as DNA: TGTGCCAGCAACGAAAGGGGAGGCTACGAGCAGTACTTC. This gives the protein CASNERGGYEQYF.

The chain couples TRBV9 to TRBJ2-3; D uncertain. V lost 1 base, J lost 4 bases, and 10 bases lay in between. Germline assignment: CDR1 SGDLS and CDR2 YYNGEE. This CDR3 region has 14 residues. Here the CDR3 DNA reads TGTGCCAGCAGCGTACTCCCTACGGCAGATACGCAGTATTTT. Translated, it gives CASSVLPTADTQYF. The full variable domain, completed using reference TRBV9 and TRBJ2-3, is DSGVTQTPKHLITATGQRVTLRCSPRSGDLSVYWYQQSLDQGLQFLIQYYNGEERAKGNILERFSAQQFPDLHSELNLSSLELGDSALYFCASSVLPTADTQYFGPGTRLTVL.

At least ten counts were recorded for this clonotype. This sequence joins TRBV2 and TRBJ1-5, with D hard to call. The CDR3 extends over 12 amino acids. Trimming took 1 base from V and 6 from J, leaving 4 bases between them. Germline V gene data show CDR1 as SNHLY and CDR2 as FYNNEI. The CDR3 loop is CASSEESQPQHF. The DNA of the CDR3 is TGTGCCAGCAGTGAAGAAAGTCAGCCCCAGCATTTT.

The chain has TRBV30 and TRBJ1-5, with D maybe TRBD1 (6 bases). Germline V CDR1 and CDR2: GTSNPN, SVGIG (reference sequence). This CDR3 contains 15 residues. Deletions cut 3 bases from V and 0 bases from J, with 12 bases between. CDR3 amino acids: CAWSPVDSSNQPQHF. DNA of the CDR3: TGTGCCTGGAGCCCGGTGGACAGTAGCAATCAGCCCCAGCATTTT.

The chain uses TRBV20-1 and TRBJ2-7; D not certain. CDR1 is DFQATT and CDR2 is SNEGSKA in the germline V gene (reference sequence). This CDR3 spans 14 amino acids. V lost 0 bases to trimming and J lost 1 base, with 10 bases between them. CDR3 DNA: TGCAGTGCTAGAGATTGGACCGGGTCCTACGAGCAGTACTTC. The encoded protein is CSARDWTGSYEQYF.

A word on this clonotype: This clone may be a read error of a much larger clone one base away. The V call is TRBV18, the J call TRBJ2-7; maybe TRBD2 (6 bases). The CDR3 runs to 14 residues. Germline assignment: CDR1 KGHSH and CDR2 LQKENI. The CDR3 loop reads CASSPPNSPGERYF. The CDR3 DNA sequence: TGTGCCAGCTCACCACCAAACTCTCCGGGGGAGCGGTACTTC.

The chain has TRBV15 and TRBJ1-1; TRBD1 might be the D (5 bases). V was cut by 3 bases and J by 1 base, with 12 bases left in between. The CDR3 is 15 residues long. Per the germline V gene, CDR1 is LNHNV and CDR2 is YYDKDF (reference sequence). The chain's CDR3 is CATSSFGRGNTEAFF. CDR3 coding DNA: TGTGCCACCAGCAGTTTCGGGAGGGGGAACACTGAAGCTTTCTTT.

The chain couples TRBV3-1 to TRBJ1-1; tentative D call: TRBD1 (5 bases). The ends were cut back, 7 bases at V and 0 bases at J, with 15 bases in the middle. Germline values: CDR1 LGHDT, CDR2 YNNKEL (reference sequence). This CDR3 has 15 amino acids. CDR3 residues: CASTPAGLMNTEAFF. The CDR3 coding sequence is TGTGCCAGCACCCCTGCGGGGCTGATGAACACTGAAGCTTTCTTT.

This clonotype has a count of ten or more. The chain combines TRBV20-1 with TRBJ1-1; D remains unclear. Between the trimmed V and J ends, which lost 3 bases and 3 bases, there was a span of 8 bases. CDR3 length equals 12 residues. Germline CDR1 reads DFQATT; CDR2 reads SNEGSKA (reference sequence). The CDR3 nucleotides read TGCAGTGCTAGGATCGGAGACACTGAAGCTTTCTTT. This codes for CSARIGDTEAFF.

In this sample, this clonotype turned up many times. The chain carries TRBV6-1 and TRBJ1-1, with 11 bases that match TRBD1. Germline-derived CDR1 and CDR2 are MNHNS and SASEGT. The CDR3 is made up of 15 amino acids. J lost 2 bases, V lost 6 bases, and 5 bases had no gene match. In DNA, the CDR3 is TGTGCCAGCAGACGGGACAGGGGGTTCAACACTGAAGCTTTCTTT. Amino acid sequence: CASRRDRGFNTEAFF.

This clonotype occurred once. As the CDR3 is not closed by the conserved phenylalanine or tryptophan, this likely results from a read error. The chain is built from TRBV18 and TRBJ1-5; 9 bases line up with TRBD1. V lost 3 bases to trimming and J lost 6 bases; unmatched junction nucleotides: 6. The CDR3 consists of 15 residues. Germline CDR1 is KGHSH and CDR2 is LQKENI. CDR3 bases: TGTGCCAGCTCACCGGGACAGGGAGCAACTCAGCCCCAGCATTAT. Protein sequence: CASSPGQGATQPQHY.